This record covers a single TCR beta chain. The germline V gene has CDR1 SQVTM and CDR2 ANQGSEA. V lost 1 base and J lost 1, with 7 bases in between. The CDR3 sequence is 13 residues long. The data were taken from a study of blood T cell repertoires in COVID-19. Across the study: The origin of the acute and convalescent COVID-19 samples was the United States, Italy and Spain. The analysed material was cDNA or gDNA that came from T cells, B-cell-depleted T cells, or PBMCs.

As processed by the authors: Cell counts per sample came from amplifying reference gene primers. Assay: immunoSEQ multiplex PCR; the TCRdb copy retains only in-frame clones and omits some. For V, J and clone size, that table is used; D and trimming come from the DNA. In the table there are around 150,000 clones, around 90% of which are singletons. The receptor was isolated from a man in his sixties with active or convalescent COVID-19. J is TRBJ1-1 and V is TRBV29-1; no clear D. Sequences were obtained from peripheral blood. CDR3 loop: CSVEGRQNTEAFF. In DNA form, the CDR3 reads TGCAGCGTTGAAGGTAGACAGAACACTGAAGCTTTCTTT.